This T cell receptor (beta chain) comes out of a study of blood T cell repertoires in COVID-19. Across the whole study: T cells, B-cell-depleted T cells, or PBMCs provided the cDNA or gDNA that served as material.

The CDR3 has 14 amino acids. CDR1 is SGHDN, CDR2 FVKESK, per germline. The ends were cut back, 0 bases at V and 7 bases at J, with 10 bases in the middle. The data were produced by immunoSEQ multiplex PCR, yet TCRdb's version contains in-frame clones alone and is incomplete. The table has hundreds of thousands of clones, about 80% seen once. The V call is TRBV14, the J call TRBJ2-1; D is possibly TRBD1 (6 bases). The sequence derives from a woman aged 50 to 60 who had been exposed to COVID-19. Sequencing was performed on PBMCs or T cells enriched from blood (not recorded which). This CDR3 reads CASSQDLRGNEQFF. Here the CDR3 DNA reads TGTGCCAGCAGCCAAGATCTTAGGGGGAATGAGCAGTTCTTC.